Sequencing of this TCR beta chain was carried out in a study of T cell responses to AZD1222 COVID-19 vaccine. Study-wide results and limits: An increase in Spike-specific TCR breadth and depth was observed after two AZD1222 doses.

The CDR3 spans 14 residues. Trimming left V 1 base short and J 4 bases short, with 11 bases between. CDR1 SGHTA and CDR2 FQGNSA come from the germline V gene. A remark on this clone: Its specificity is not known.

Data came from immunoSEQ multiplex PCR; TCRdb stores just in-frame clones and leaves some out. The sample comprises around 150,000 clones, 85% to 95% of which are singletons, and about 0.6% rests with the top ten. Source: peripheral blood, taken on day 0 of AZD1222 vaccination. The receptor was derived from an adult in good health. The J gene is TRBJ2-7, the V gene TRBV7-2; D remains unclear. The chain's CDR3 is CASSLGPQPYEQYF. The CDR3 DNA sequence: TGTGCCAGCAGCTTAGGGCCGCAGCCTTACGAGCAGTACTTC.